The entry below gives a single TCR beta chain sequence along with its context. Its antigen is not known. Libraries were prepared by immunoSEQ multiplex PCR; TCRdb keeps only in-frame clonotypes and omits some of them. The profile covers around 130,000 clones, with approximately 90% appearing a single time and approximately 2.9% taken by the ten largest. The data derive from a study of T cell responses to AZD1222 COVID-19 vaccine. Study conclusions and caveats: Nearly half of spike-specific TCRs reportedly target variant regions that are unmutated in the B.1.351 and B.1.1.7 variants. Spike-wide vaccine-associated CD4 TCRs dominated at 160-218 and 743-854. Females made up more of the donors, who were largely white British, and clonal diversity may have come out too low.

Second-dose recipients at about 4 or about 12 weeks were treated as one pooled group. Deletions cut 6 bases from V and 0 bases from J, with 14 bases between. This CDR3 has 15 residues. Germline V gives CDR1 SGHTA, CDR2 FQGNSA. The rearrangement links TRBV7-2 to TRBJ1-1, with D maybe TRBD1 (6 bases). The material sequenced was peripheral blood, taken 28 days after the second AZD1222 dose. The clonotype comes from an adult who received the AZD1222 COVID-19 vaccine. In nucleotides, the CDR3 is TGTGCCAGCAGTTACGGACAGCCCATGAACACTGAAGCTTTCTTT. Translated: CASSYGQPMNTEAFF.